The following is a T cell receptor beta chain sequence with its context. This clone was found once. No antigen is known for it. The sample holds no much larger clone one base away, and base qualities are not on file. The same CDR3 also results from other DNA sequences found in this sample. This entry is derived from a study of cytomegalovirus exposure and HLA in healthy donors (dated by TCRdb to about 2017). The study in broad terms: In an earlier analysis of 550 to 750 of the donors, about 260 Gb of sequence data and some 100 million unique TCR beta sequences from roughly 180 million T cells were reported. The genetic ancestry cluster associated with self-reported Caucasian donors included 81% of the approximately 400 genotyped donors. A separate validation cohort of more than 100 different subjects was used in addition to the roughly 670-subject first cohort. In a later genetic analysis, genome-wide SNP genotypes for about three fifths of the roughly 670 donors were used, and that subset was treated as a discovery cohort. Every discovery cohort repertoire had been produced on one sequencing platform. To predict cytomegalovirus infection status, the study combined high-throughput TCR immunosequencing, statistical association of individual TCRs with disease status, and machine learning. A few DR-DQ haplotypes were treated as single units for association and clustering because of strong linkage in the cohort. A later analysis re-analyzed previously published TCR beta repertoires from roughly 690 donors and added high-resolution HLA genotyping to study TCR occurrence patterns. HLA typing included class I and class II loci at four-digit resolution. Across about 370 genotyped donors of the cohort, an average of about 220,000 unique TCR beta nucleotide sequences per donor were sequenced, and roughly a sixth of those sequences were non-productive. The number of typed donors differed by locus: about 620-630 for A, B, C, DRB1 and DQB1; some 540 for DQA1; 606 for DPA1; and roughly 470 for DPB1. The study used immunosequencing to profile the T cell repertoires of around 600 subjects and linked those repertoires to cytomegalovirus serostatus. Rather than using new phenotypic data, the later analysis identified candidate immune exposures from TCR beta sequences and from how often those sequences occurred across donors. An early release covering about 600 HLA-typed donors comprised 250 to 350 gigabases of sequencing data and 65 million to 100 million unique TCR sequences. Donor age, sex, ethnicity and CMV serostatus were collected together with the repertoire data. An earlier analysis of several hundred of the donors applied high-throughput TCR beta sequencing to assess whether each TCR beta V gene segment acted as functional or pseudogenic. The study aimed to test whether cataloging public T cell receptors could reveal signatures of past pathogen exposure.

Findings and caveats that apply to the study as a whole: An association between a missense DCLRE1C variant and V-gene and J-gene trimming of TCR beta chains was found in a later genetic analysis and replicated in an independent cohort. In an earlier analysis of about 600 of the donors, most TCR beta V segments appeared in productive rearrangements about 87% or about 30% of the time, broadly matching IMGT annotations. A further reported finding was that TCR beta sequences accurately predicted the HLA-A and HLA-B alleles for most subjects in the first cohort. Because some donors lacked HLA typing at each locus, the association tests relied only on the typed subset. The cohort was sequenced for TCR beta chains only, and without alpha or paired-chain data the features that could be detected were limited. A cluster of highly shared sequence variants was judged likely to be a technical artifact of the sequencing pipeline. According to a later analysis, most CMV-associated TCR beta chains appeared to be HLA-restricted, and the HLA associations seemed to be driven largely by CMV exposure. Roughly uniform sequencing depth across donors was assumed in presence/absence analyses, although this assumption may not hold. According to a later genetic analysis, donors in an Asian-associated ancestry cluster had fewer N-insertions in productive TCRs than the approximately 710-donor mean. A later analysis found that TCR association rates varied across HLA loci, with DRB1 alleles showing the most associated TCRs and HLA-C alleles the fewest. Correlated functional status among segregating V segments might reflect linkage disequilibrium, but an unknown experimental factor could not be ruled out. For the cohort, immune exposure information was limited to CMV serostatus. According to a later analysis, parvovirus B19, influenza, CMV and Epstein-Barr virus appeared linked to several top co-occurrence clusters. In vitro tests confirmed that a few of the cytomegalovirus-associated TCR beta chains recognize cytomegalovirus antigens. The study gave a list of about 160 TCR beta chains associated with cytomegalovirus. The earlier analysis of approximately 540 of the donors excluded seventeen rarely observed V segments, including chromosome 9 orphons, because counts were too low. The classifier was reported to diagnose cytomegalovirus status with high specificity and sensitivity in both the original and validation cohorts. It was suggested by the authors that the approach could potentially be generalized to other disease states and immunological phenotypes. A later analysis found that HLA-associated TCR beta chains were more clonally expanded and had lower generation probabilities than equally common non-associated chains. A later analysis associated about 18,000 TCR beta sequences with specific HLA alleles at a false discovery rate of 0.05. Strong co-occurrence of HLA alleles, especially DR and DQ, made assigning TCR associations to individual alleles difficult. Most TCR sequences were seen in very few donors, while some public TCRs were found in many individuals.

The cohort was made up of several hundred healthy bone marrow donors. At the time of sampling, every cohort member was nominally healthy, though immune exposures that went unrecorded were likely present. The donor tested CMV seronegative and was one of the 352 seronegative cohort members. A peripheral blood sample was provided by each donor, and peripheral blood mononuclear cells were used for TCR beta sequencing. Genomic DNA extraction from the blood cell samples was performed with the Qiagen DNeasy Blood Extraction Kit. Libraries came from the immunoSEQ multiplex PCR assay. The multiplex PCR relied on a mix of 60 forward primers for TCR Vbeta segments and 13 reverse primers for TCR Jbeta segments. Amplification of the CDR3 region of rearranged TCR beta genes was performed with a multiplex PCR assay on genomic DNA. On the Illumina HiSeq System, the amplified TCR beta libraries were sequenced as 87-base-pair reads. In the source study's methods: In a later analysis, tens of millions of unique TCR beta chains were counted across the roughly 610 repertoires, and around 10 million of these chains were shared by at least two donors. To remove PCR and sequencing errors, raw reads were error-corrected and collapsed into unique sequences using a nearest-neighbor algorithm that merged closely related sequences. Alignment of CDR3 sequences to IMGT reference sequences was used to assign V, D and J gene segments. For a sequence to be retained, a match of at least six nucleotides to both a V gene segment and a J gene segment was required. Rearrangements were classified as productive when the CDR3 lacked stop codons and remained in frame with V and J, and all other rearrangements were classified as non-productive. CDR3 was defined according to IMGT convention as the region running from the second conserved V-encoded cysteine to the conserved J-encoded phenylalanine. The earlier analysis of around 640 of the donors excluded sequences that lacked an unambiguous match to a single V gene segment. An earlier analysis of fewer than 650 of the donors classified V segments as functional when productive rearrangements were above 56.7% and as segregating when the standard deviation between donors was above 5%. A statistical classification framework was built for diagnosing cytomegalovirus status from the catalog of TCR beta chain sequences. In a later analysis, TCR nucleotide sequences were compared against IMGT/GENE-DB human TR gene sequences so that V and J genes could be assigned. Using the TCRdist pipeline, a later analysis assigned CDR3 sequences along with most-parsimonious VDJ recombination scenarios. In a later analysis, each TCR beta chain was defined by its CDR3 amino acid sequence together with its V-gene family, and reads without a unique V-gene family were excluded. A later analysis removed roughly 590 highly shared, low-generation-probability nucleotide sequences to deal with suspected cross-contamination and a sequencing artifact. A later analysis calculated a clonal expansion index for each public chain from normalized within-repertoire ranks of inferred template counts. Generation probabilities in a later analysis came from a VDJ recombination model fitted to out-of-frame rearrangements, and those results were checked against IGoR. Hypergeometric tests were used in a later analysis to score TCR-TCR, TCR-HLA and TCR-CMV co-occurrence, with a repertoire-size bias correction applied to the TCR pairs. In a later analysis, false discovery rates were estimated by permuting HLA or CMV assignments 20 times. In a later analysis, co-occurring TCRs were grouped with DBSCAN, and TCRdist sequence similarity was added when clustering was performed within HLA-allele-positive subsets. Repertoires with fewer than 30,000 or more than 120,000 public chains, plus five repertoires with anomalous nucleotide sharing, were excluded from co-occurrence clustering. TCRdb carries this immuneACCESS record with in-frame sequences only. Its versions omit some clonotypes, under half of them owing to an unresolved V gene in the studies checked, with the rest unexplained. That table is the source of V, J and clone size, and D and trimming were worked out from the DNA. The sample table holds about 200,000 clones, of which 79% were seen once. The ten top clones hold about 1.7% of the sample.

The sequenced sample consisted of PBMCs. The receptor was derived from a man aged 45-60 years in good health and CMV-seronegative.

The nucleotides are TGTGCCAGCAGTTCTGAGGGCTATGGCTACACCTTC. This yields the protein CASSSEGYGYTF. The chain links TRBV28 with TRBJ1-2; the D gene lacks a confident call. Inclusive of the bounding cysteine and phenylalanine, the CDR3 is 12 residues long. Only the CDR3 DNA stays, 36 bases, in frame from base 1. V and J are truncated by 4 bases and 4 bases respectively, leaving an intervening sequence of 7 bases. The germline V gene provides CDR1 MDHEN and CDR2 SYDVKM.